This entry lists 8 T cell receptor beta chains sequenced from one sample in a study of cytomegalovirus exposure and HLA in healthy donors. Assay used: immunoSEQ multiplex PCR; TCRdb lists only in-frame clones, some missing. The sample yields 150,000 to 200,000 clones, just under 90% seen once. The sequencing input was PBMCs. The receptors were gathered from a woman in her thirties in good health and CMV-seronegative.

V and J are TRBV5-1 and TRBJ2-5; D remains ambiguous. CDR3 size: 13 residues. CDR1 SGHRS and CDR2 YFSETQ come from the germline V gene. Between the trimmed V and J ends, which lost 3 bases and 5 bases, there was a span of 11 bases. Here the CDR3 reads CASSSYQVETQYF. CDR3 sequence (DNA): TGCGCCAGCAGCTCCTATCAGGTGGAGACCCAGTACTTC.

This chain uses TRBV19 with TRBJ2-2, with a tentative D call TRBD1 (6 bases). The V gene's germline CDR1 is LNHDA and CDR2 SQIVND (reference sequence). The CDR3 length is 14 residues. V was cut by 5 bases and J by 4 bases, with 11 bases left in between. Here the CDR3 reads CASSYQQGTGELFF. For the CDR3, the DNA is TGTGCCAGTAGTTATCAACAGGGCACCGGGGAGCTGTTTTTT.

This chain joins TRBV7-2 and TRBJ1-2, with 11 bases aligning to TRBD1. Germline values: CDR1 SGHTA, CDR2 FQGNSA. After removal of 1 base from V and 10 bases from J, the junction contained 5 bases not matched to a gene. The CDR3 is 14 residues long. The CDR3 here is CASSLERTGGSYTF. The CDR3 DNA follows: TGTGCCAGCAGCTTAGAGAGGACAGGGGGCTCCTACACCTTC.

The gene calls are TRBV7-9 and TRBJ2-3; TRBD2 might be the D (5 bases). The CDR3 length is 14 residues. CDR1 is SEHNR and CDR2 is FQNEAQ in the germline V gene (reference sequence). V lost 9 bases and J 0 bases, leaving 13 bases between the germline ends. The chain's CDR3 is CASKGGRSTDTQYF. The DNA for the CDR3 is TGTGCCAGTAAGGGCGGGCGGAGCACAGATACGCAGTATTTT.

The gene calls are TRBV2 and TRBJ2-3; TRBD2 matches 13 bases. CDR3 length: 15 residues. V lost 7 bases and J lost 6; bases outside the gene matches: 7. The germline V gene encodes CDR1 SNHLY and CDR2 FYNNEI. The CDR3 nucleotides are TGTGCCAGCACTGGACTAGCGGGGGTTTGGGATACGCAGTATTTT. This gives the protein CASTGLAGVWDTQYF.

The chain employs TRBV11-2 and TRBJ2-7; TRBD1 matches at 7 bases. Losses at the gene ends were 5 bases for V and 0 bases for J; bases not matched to a gene: 7. This CDR3 region has 15 residues. Germline V gene sequence: CDR1 SGHAT, CDR2 FQNNGV. Written as DNA, the CDR3 is TGTGCCAGCAGCCACGGGACAGCCTACTCCTACGAGCAGTACTTC. Protein: CASSHGTAYSYEQYF. Full variable domain (rest looked up from reference TRBV11-2 and TRBJ2-7): EAGVAQSPRYKIIEKRQSVAFWCNPISGHATLYWYQQILGQGPKLLIQFQNNGVVDDSQLPKDRFSAERLKGVDSTLKIQPAKLEDSAVYLCASSHGTAYSYEQYFGPGTRLTVT.

The V call is TRBV7-9, the J call TRBJ1-3; 9 positions agree with TRBD1. With V trimmed by 4 bases and J by 1 base, 5 bases remained unmatched. This CDR3 has 16 amino acids. Germline V gives CDR1 SEHNR, CDR2 FQNEAQ (reference sequence). In DNA, the CDR3 is TGTGCCAGCAGCTCAACAGGGGGCGAATCTGGAAACACCATATATTTT. It encodes CASSSTGGESGNTIYF. Drawing the rest from reference TRBV7-9 and TRBJ1-3, the complete variable domain is DTGVSQNPRHKITKRGQNVTFRCDPISEHNRLYWYRQTLGQGPEFLTYFQNEAQLEKSRLLSDRFSAERPKGSFSTLEIQRTEQGDSAMYLCASSSTGGESGNTIYFGEGSWLTVV.

This clone was observed once. This chain links TRBV25-1 with TRBJ1-2; D uncertain. V was clipped by 7 bases and J by 4 bases, with 7 bases between them. This CDR3 is built from 11 residues. Germline V gene sequence: CDR1 MGHDK, CDR2 SYGVNS. CDR3 in amino acids: CASTDGYGYTF. The CDR3 nucleotides are TGTGCCAGCACTGACGGCTATGGCTACACCTTC.